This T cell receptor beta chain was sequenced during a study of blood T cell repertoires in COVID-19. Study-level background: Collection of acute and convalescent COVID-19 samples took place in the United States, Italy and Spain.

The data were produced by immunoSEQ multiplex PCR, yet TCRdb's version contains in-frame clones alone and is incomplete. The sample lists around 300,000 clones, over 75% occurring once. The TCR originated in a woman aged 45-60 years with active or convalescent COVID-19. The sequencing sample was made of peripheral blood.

Here the CDR3 DNA reads TGCGCCAGCAGCCAAACCTCCGGGACAGGCAATGAAAAACTGTTTTTT. Protein product: CASSQTSGTGNEKLFF. The chain couples TRBV4-3 to TRBJ1-4; 8 bases map to TRBD1. The CDR3 consists of 16 residues. Trimming cost V 2 bases and J 5 bases; bases outside gene matches: 7. Germline V gives CDR1 LGHNA, CDR2 YSLEER.